This TCR beta chain is from a study of blood T cell repertoires in COVID-19. Study at large: T cells, B-cell-depleted T cells, or PBMCs supplied cDNA or gDNA.

The CDR3 has 16 amino acids. Germline CDR1 reads SGHTA; CDR2 reads FQGNSA. Trimming at V came to 4 bases and at J to 5 bases, leaving 13 bases not matched to a gene. Authors' analysis steps: From reference gene primer amplification, estimates of nucleated cell counts were derived. Repertoires were generated with immunoSEQ multiplex PCR, while TCRdb's copy carries only in-frame clones and drops some. V and J calls and clone size follow that table, whereas D and trimming were derived from the DNA. This sample has about 170,000 clones, with around four fifths found just once. What was sequenced was peripheral blood. The V and J genes are TRBV7-2 and TRBJ2-5, with 7 bases fitting TRBD2. The sequence came from a woman at least 80 years old with acute or convalescent COVID-19. CDR3 amino acids: CASSSGTFVRGETQYF. CDR3 in DNA: TGTGCCAGCAGCTCCGGGACTTTTGTGCGGGGGGAGACCCAGTACTTC.